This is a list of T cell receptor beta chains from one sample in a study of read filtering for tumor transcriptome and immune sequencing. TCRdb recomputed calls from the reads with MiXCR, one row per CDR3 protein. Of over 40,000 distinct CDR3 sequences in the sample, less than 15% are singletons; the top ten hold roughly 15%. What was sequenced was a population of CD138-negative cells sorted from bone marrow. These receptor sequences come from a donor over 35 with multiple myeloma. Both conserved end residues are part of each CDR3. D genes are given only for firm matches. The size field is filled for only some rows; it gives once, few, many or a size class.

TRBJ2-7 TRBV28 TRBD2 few TGTGCCAGCAGACCCGGACTAGCGGGCTCCTACGAGCAGTGCTTC CASRPGLAGSYEQCF
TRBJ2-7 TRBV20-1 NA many TGCAGTGCTAGAGATCGAACGGGAGTGCAGCAGTACTTC CSARDRTGVQQYF
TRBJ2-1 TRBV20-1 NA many TGCAGTGCTTACGGGAGAACCCACAATGAGCAGTTCTTC CSAYGRTHNEQFF
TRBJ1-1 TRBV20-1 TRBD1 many TGCAGTGCTAGAGGACAGGGAGACACTGAAGCTTTCTTT CSARGQGDTEAFF
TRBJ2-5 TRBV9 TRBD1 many TGTGCCAGCAGCGTAGCCGGGACAGAACAAGAGACCCAGTACTTC CASSVAGTEQETQYF
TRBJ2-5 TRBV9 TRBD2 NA TGTGCCAGCAGCATGGGACTAGCGGGAAGAGAGACCCAGTACTTC CASSMGLAGRETQYF
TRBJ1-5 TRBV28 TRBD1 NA TGTGCCAGCAGTTTTGGACAGGCTAGCAATCAGCCCCAGCATTTT CASSFGQASNQPQHF
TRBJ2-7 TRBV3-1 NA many TGTGCCAGCAGCCACGGGGGCGAGCAGTACTTC CASSHGGEQYF
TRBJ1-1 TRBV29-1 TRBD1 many TGCAGCGGGGGACAGGGGATGAACACTGAAGCTTTCTTT CSGGQGMNTEAFF
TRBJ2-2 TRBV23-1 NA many TGCGCCAGCAGTCAAATCGTTAGCCTCAGGGTGGACACCGGGGAGCTGTTTTTT CASSQIVSLRVDTGELFF
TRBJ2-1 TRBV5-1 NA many TGCGCCAGCAGCTTGGACGGGAGCCCCTACAATGAGCAGTTCTTC CASSLDGSPYNEQFF
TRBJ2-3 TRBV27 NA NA TGTGCCAGCAAAAGGAGCATTTCACCAGAAGATACGCAGTATTTT CASKRSISPEDTQYF
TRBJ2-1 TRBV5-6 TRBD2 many TGTGCCAGCAGCATGGGGGCGAGCGGGAGTAACAATGAGCAGTTCTTC CASSMGASGSNNEQFF
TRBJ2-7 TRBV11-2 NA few TGTGCCAGCAGCTTCTCAGACGGGGTTACCTACGAGCAGTACTTC CASSFSDGVTYEQYF
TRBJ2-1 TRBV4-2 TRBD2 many TGTGCCAGCAGCCAAGAACCCCCATCGCGGGAGGGCAATGAGCAGTTCTTC CASSQEPPSREGNEQFF
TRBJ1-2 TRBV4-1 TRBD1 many TGCGCCAGCAGCCAAGTTTTCGCGCTGGCGGACAGGGGCGACATCTATGGCTACACCTTC CASSQVFALADRGDIYGYTF
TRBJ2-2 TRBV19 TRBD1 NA TGTGCCAGTAGTACCACAGGGGCTTCGGCACGGGAGCTGTTTTTT CASSTTGASARELFF
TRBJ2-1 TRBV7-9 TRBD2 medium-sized TGTGCCAGCAGCTTAGGGCGGGAGGCCTACAATGAGCAGTTCTTC CASSLGREAYNEQFF
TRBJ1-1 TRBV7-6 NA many TGTGCCAGCAGCTTACAGAGGGGGACTGAAGCTTTCTTT CASSLQRGTEAFF
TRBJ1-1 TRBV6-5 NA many TGTGCCAGCAGTTCTAGACCCGGGGATGGAGCTTTCTTT CASSSRPGDGAFF
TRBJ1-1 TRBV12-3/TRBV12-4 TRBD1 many TGTGCCAGCAGTGTTTGGACAGGGAACACTGAAGCTTTCTTT CASSVWTGNTEAFF
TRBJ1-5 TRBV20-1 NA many TGCAGTGCGCGACCCGGGGGGATCAATCAGCCCCAGCATTTT CSARPGGINQPQHF
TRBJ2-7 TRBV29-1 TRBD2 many TGCAGCGCGGGGGGACTAGGCTACGAGCAGTACTTC CSAGGLGYEQYF
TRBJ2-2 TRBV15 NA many TGTGCCACTTCTTTAGCGGCGACGAACACCGGGGAGCTGTTTTTT CATSLAATNTGELFF
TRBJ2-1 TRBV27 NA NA TGTGCCAGCAGTTTAGTAGCTCGATGCAATGAACAGTTCTTC CASSLVARCNEQFF
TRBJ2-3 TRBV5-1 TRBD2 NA TGCGCCGGCAGCTTGGAGGGCCTAGCGGGAGGGCCTACAGATGCGCAGTATTTT CAGSLEGLAGGPTDAQYF
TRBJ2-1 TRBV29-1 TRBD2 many TGCAGCGTTTGGGGACTAGCGGGAGAGAGGGGGGCCTACAATGAGCAGTTCTTC CSVWGLAGERGAYNEQFF
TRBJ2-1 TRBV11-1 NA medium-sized TGTGCCAGCACGGGCCACTATTACAATGAGCAGTTCTTC CASTGHYYNEQFF
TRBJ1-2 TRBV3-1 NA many TGTGCCAGCAGCTACAGGACGGGGGAGAGTGGCTACACCTTC CASSYRTGESGYTF
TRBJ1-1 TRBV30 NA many TGTGCCTGGAACCCGGGCACTGAAGCTTTCTTT CAWNPGTEAFF
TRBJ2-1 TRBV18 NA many TGTGCCAGCTCACCAGGAGGGGACCGTACCAATGAGCAGTTCTTC CASSPGGDRTNEQFF
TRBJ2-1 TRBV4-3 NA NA TGCGCCAGCAGCCAAGAAAGACAGGACACATACAATGAGCAGTTCTTC CASSQERQDTYNEQFF
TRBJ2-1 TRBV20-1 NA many TGCAGTGCTAGGGCGCAGGACTACCTCAATGAGCAGTTCTTC CSARAQDYLNEQFF
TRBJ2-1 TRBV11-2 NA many TGTGCCAGCAGCCCCGGGCCCTTCAATGAGCAGTTCTTC CASSPGPFNEQFF
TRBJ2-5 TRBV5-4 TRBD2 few TGTGCCAGCAGCTTGACAAGCGGGAGGGCCCTTGGAGAGACCCAGTACTTC CASSLTSGRALGETQYF
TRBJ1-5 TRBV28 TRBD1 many TGTGCCAGCCAGACAGGGCAGGGCAATCAGCCCCAGCATTTT CASQTGQGNQPQHF
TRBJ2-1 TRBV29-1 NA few TGCAGCCACCATGACGTGGAATACAATGAGCAGTTCTTC CSHHDVEYNEQFF
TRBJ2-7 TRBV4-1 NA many TGCGCCAGCAGCCAAGATCTCGAGCGCTCCTACGAGCAGTACTTC CASSQDLERSYEQYF
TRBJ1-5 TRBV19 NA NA TGTGCCAGTACAGGGCTTAGCACTAATCAGCCCCAGCATTTT CASTGLSTNQPQHF
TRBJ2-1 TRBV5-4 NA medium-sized TGTGCCAGCAGCTCGGTGGTCTACAATGAGCAGTTCTTC CASSSVVYNEQFF
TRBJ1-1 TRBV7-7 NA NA TGTGTTAGCAGCTTTCCAGGACGCATGAACACTGACGCTTTCTTT CVSSFPGRMNTDAFF
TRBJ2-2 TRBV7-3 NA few TGTGCCAGCTGCTTAGCATTTAACGACGGGGAGCTGTTTTTT CASCLAFNDGELFF
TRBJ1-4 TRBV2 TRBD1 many TGTGCCAGCAGTGCCCGGACAGGGTGGAATGAAAAACTGTTTTTT CASSARTGWNEKLFF
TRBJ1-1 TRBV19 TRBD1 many TGTGCCAGTAGTAAGTCGACAGGGGGCTTAGTCACTGAAGCTTTCTTT CASSKSTGGLVTEAFF
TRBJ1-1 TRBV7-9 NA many TGTGCCAGCAGCTTAATTGGGGGCGGTGAAGCTTTCTTT CASSLIGGGEAFF
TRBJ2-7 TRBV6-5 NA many TGTGCCAGCAAAAAAAACAGGGACAACTACGAGCAGTACTTC CASKKNRDNYEQYF
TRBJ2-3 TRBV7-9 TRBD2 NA TGTGCCAGCAGCTTCTTGAAGCTAGCGGGAGGCACAGATACGCAGTATTTC CASSFLKLAGGTDTQYF
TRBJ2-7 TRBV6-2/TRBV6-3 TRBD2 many TGTGCCAGCAGTTTGAGCGGGAGGCGCGGCGAGCAGTACTTC CASSLSGRRGEQYF
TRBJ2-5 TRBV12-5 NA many TGTGCTAGTGGTTTGAGGGGAGGCGAGACCCAGTACTTC CASGLRGGETQYF
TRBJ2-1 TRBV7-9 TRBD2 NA TGTGCCAGCAGCCCCGTGACTAGCGGGAGGGCCCATGAGCAGTTCTTC CASSPVTSGRAHEQFF
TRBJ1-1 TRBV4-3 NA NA TGCGCCAGCAGCCTCAGAGGAGCGGGGGACACTGAGGCTTTCTTT CASSLRGAGDTEAFF
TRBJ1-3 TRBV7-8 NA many TGTGCCAGCAGCCCCCCGGCCAACACCATATATTTT CASSPPANTIYF
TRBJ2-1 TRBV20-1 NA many TGCAGTGCGCGGACTGCAAGCTCCTACAATGAGCAGTTCTTC CSARTASSYNEQFF
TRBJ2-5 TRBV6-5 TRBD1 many TGTGCCAGCAGTCAGGACAGGGGAGAGACCCAGTACTTC CASSQDRGETQYF
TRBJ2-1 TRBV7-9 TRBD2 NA TGTGCCAGCAGCGCCGGCGGGACTAGCGGCAATGAGCAGTTCTTC CASSAGGTSGNEQFF
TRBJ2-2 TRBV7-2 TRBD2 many TGTGCCAGCAGCCCGACTAGCGGGAAGAACACCGGGGAGCTGTTTTTT CASSPTSGKNTGELFF
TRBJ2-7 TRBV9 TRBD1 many TGTGCCAGCAGCGTACCCCGGGACAGGGTCTACGAGCAGTACTTC CASSVPRDRVYEQYF
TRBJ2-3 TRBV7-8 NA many TGTGCCAGCAGCTTATTAGTTGGAGGGGGCACAGATACGCAGTATTTT CASSLLVGGGTDTQYF
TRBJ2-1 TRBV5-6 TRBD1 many TGTGCCAGCAGCTTGCTACAGGGGGCAAGTAAAAACTCCTACAATGAGCAGTTCTTC CASSLLQGASKNSYNEQFF
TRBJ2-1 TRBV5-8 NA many TGTGCCAGCAGCCGAACGACGAATGAGCAGTTCTTC CASSRTTNEQFF